This T cell receptor beta chain originates from a study of T cell changes during pregnancy in multiple sclerosis. Only in-frame clones appear in the TCRdb table, and some are missing; sequencing was by immunoSEQ multiplex PCR. This sample carries some 80,000 clones, about 92% of them seen once, and the ten largest clones take 2.6%. V lost 7 bases and J 4 bases, leaving 10 bases between the germline ends. The CDR3 contains 11 residues. Per germline, CDR1 SQVTM and CDR2 ANQGSEA. The clonotype was recovered from a female donor with multiple sclerosis, enrolled in a pregnancy study. Sample: peripheral blood, taken before pregnancy. The chain combines TRBV29-1 with TRBJ2-5; tentatively, D is TRBD1 (5 bases). The CDR3 nucleotides read TGCAGCGGGGAAGGGGTAGAGACCCAGTACTTC. Translating it yields CSGEGVETQYF. Complete variable domain (other parts from reference TRBV29-1 and TRBJ2-5): SAVISQKPSRDICQRGTSLTIQCQVDSQVTMMFWYRQQPGQSLTLIATANQGSEATYESGFVIDKFPISRPNLTFSTLTVSNMSPEDSSIYLCSGEGVETQYFGPGTRLLVL.